This T cell receptor beta chain stems from a study of T cell responses to AZD1222 COVID-19 vaccine. Study results and limitations: Unmutated variant regions are reportedly the target of nearly half of TCRs that are spike-specific. White British people made up most donors, females outnumbered males, and clonal diversity was possibly underestimated. Repertoires were sampled only after the peak T cell response.

As to this clone: Its antigen is unknown.

V was pared by 6 bases and J by 11 bases, with 21 bases between. This CDR3 is built from 14 residues. Per germline, CDR1 MNHEY and CDR2 SVGAGI. Sequencing used immunoSEQ multiplex PCR; TCRdb keeps in-frame clones, though not all of them. The sample has 95,000 to 150,000 clones, roughly nine tenths seen once; the top ten hold approximately 1.5%. The sample in question was peripheral blood, obtained on day 0 of AZD1222 vaccination. The chain employs TRBV6-5 and TRBJ2-3; D unclear. The clonotype comes from an adult in good health. The DNA for the CDR3 is TGTGCCAGCAGCCGGACCCTTCCTGAATACGGGCAGTATTTT. It is translated as CASSRTLPEYGQYF.